The entry below gives a single T cell receptor beta chain sequence along with its context. Antigen: not known. The CDR3 consists of 12 residues. CDR1 is SQVTM and CDR2 is ANQGSEA in the germline V gene. Trimming took off 6 bases at V and 8 bases at J, with 16 bases between the two ends. This sample was included in a study of cytomegalovirus exposure and HLA in healthy donors. Study conclusions and caveats: The authors later linked a missense DCLRE1C variant to TCR beta V- and J-gene trimming.

Primers for the PCR totalled 60 Vbeta and 13 Jbeta. TCRdb keeps only in-frame clones here, not all; method: immunoSEQ multiplex PCR. The sample lists 110,000 to 150,000 clones, 70% to 85% occurring once. The TCR comes from a woman aged 55-69 years in good health and CMV-seropositive. The J gene is TRBJ1-1, the V gene TRBV29-1; D unclear. The sequenced sample consisted of PBMCs. The CDR3: CSVEDGLREAFF. Written as DNA, the CDR3 is TGCAGCGTGGAGGACGGGCTGAGGGAAGCTTTCTTT.